Listed below are T cell receptor beta chains from one sample, sequenced in a study of ipilimumab plus nivolumab after autologous stem cell transplantation. Profiling relied on immunoSEQ multiplex PCR, and the TCRdb table lists in-frame clones only, not all of them. The table lists 15,000 to 20,000 clones, around 81% of them singletons. Specimen: PBMCs, collected in a trial of ipilimumab plus nivolumab as post-transplant consolidation. The receptor source for this set is a male donor with diffuse large B-cell lymphoma. Both conserved end residues are part of each CDR3. A D gene is named only where the DNA matches it firmly.

D: TRBD2
V: TRBV14
J: TRBJ2-7
CDR3: CASSHSSGEFYEQYF

D: NA
V: TRBV7-6
J: TRBJ2-1
CDR3: CASSLDPAGYNEQFF

D: TRBD1
V: TRBV7-6
J: TRBJ2-5
CDR3: CASSPRQGAGETQYF

D: TRBD2
V: TRBV5-4
J: TRBJ2-3
CDR3: CASSLDLAGKSTDTQYF

D: TRBD1
V: TRBV6-5
J: TRBJ1-5
CDR3: CASSYLQGGKPQHF

D: NA
V: TRBV9
J: TRBJ2-2
CDR3: CASSVRPRNTGELFF

D: TRBD2
V: TRBV13
J: TRBJ2-1
CDR3: CASSLVPAGLSLDNEQFF

D: NA
V: TRBV5-1
J: TRBJ1-2
CDR3: CASSPDQGGYGYTF

D: TRBD2
V: TRBV19
J: TRBJ2-1
CDR3: CASSIAPLLAGGMNEQFF

D: TRBD1
V: TRBV5-4
J: TRBJ1-1
CDR3: CASSEGQWNTEAFF

D: NA
V: TRBV6-6
J: TRBJ1-1
CDR3: CASSYSAGGNTEAFF

D: TRBD2
V: TRBV27
J: TRBJ2-1
CDR3: CASSPDLAGDYNEQFF

D: NA
V: TRBV30
J: TRBJ2-5
CDR3: CAWSVGPAAFFQYF

D: TRBD1
V: TRBV7-9
J: TRBJ1-5
CDR3: CASSLQGDQPQHF

D: TRBD1
V: TRBV19
J: TRBJ1-4
CDR3: CASSIGTGGASNEKLFF

D: NA
V: TRBV29-1
J: TRBJ2-5
CDR3: CSVVGGGDTWDGTQYF

D: TRBD2
V: TRBV4-2
J: TRBJ2-5
CDR3: CASSPWTSGVETQYF

D: NA
V: TRBV19
J: TRBJ1-3
CDR3: CASSTRPRSGNTIYF

D: NA
V: TRBV9
J: TRBJ2-1
CDR3: CASSSGGMRTDNEQFF

D: NA
V: TRBV6-6
J: TRBJ1-2
CDR3: CAINLGVYGYTF